This T cell receptor (beta chain) was identified during a study of blood T cell repertoires in COVID-19. Study-wide context: T cells, B-cell-depleted T cells, or PBMCs provided the cDNA or gDNA that served as material.

After removal of 0 bases from V and 3 bases from J, the junction contained 5 bases not matched to a gene. In germline, CDR1 is SGDLS, CDR2 YYNGEE. The CDR3 covers 16 residues. Per the original data handling: Amplified reference gene primers provided the basis for estimating nucleated cell counts. Generated by immunoSEQ multiplex PCR, the TCRdb table keeps only in-frame clones and is missing some. Clone size and V and J calls were adopted from that table, with D and trimming inferred from the DNA. In the table there are some 300,000 clones, about nine tenths of which are singletons. V usage is TRBV9 and J usage is TRBJ2-3; TRBD2 matches at 9 bases. This sequence originates from a young man with active or convalescent COVID-19. The sample consisted of peripheral blood. CDR3 protein: CASSVDSSGGTDTQYF. The CDR3 nucleotides are TGTGCCAGCAGCGTAGATTCGAGCGGGGGGACAGATACGCAGTATTTT. Variable domain in full (rest from reference TRBV9 and TRBJ2-3): DSGVTQTPKHLITATGQRVTLRCSPRSGDLSVYWYQQSLDQGLQFLIQYYNGEERAKGNILERFSAQQFPDLHSELNLSSLELGDSALYFCASSVDSSGGTDTQYFGPGTRLTVL.